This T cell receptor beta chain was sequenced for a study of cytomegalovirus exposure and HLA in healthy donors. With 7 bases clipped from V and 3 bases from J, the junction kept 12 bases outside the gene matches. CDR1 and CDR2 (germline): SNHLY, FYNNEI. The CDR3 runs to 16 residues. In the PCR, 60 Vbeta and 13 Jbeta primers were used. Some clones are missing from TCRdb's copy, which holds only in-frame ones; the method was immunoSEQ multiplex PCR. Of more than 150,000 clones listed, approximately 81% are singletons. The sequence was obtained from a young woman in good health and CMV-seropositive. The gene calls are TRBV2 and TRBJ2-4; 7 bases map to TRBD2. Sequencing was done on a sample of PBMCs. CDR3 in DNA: TGTGCCAGCACCCGAAGGGTGGGGGGGTACAAAAACATTCAGTACTTC. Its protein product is CASTRRVGGYKNIQYF.